The 19 T cell receptor beta chains in this list originate from one sample, sequenced in a study of CD8+ T cells in alopecia areata. Reverse transcription of extracted RNA yielded cDNA, which provided the sequencing template. Data came from immunoSEQ multiplex PCR; TCRdb stores just in-frame clones and leaves some out. The sample includes about 130,000 clones, less than 70% seen only once; the top ten take 15%. Described treatment: oral pan-JAK inhibitor, 5-10 mg twice daily. The material was CD8+ T cells sorted from blood, obtained at week 4, from a patient treated with tofacitinib. These receptors originate from a human donor with alopecia areata.

The rearrangement uses TRBV29-1 and TRBJ2-1; TRBD1 agrees at 7 bases. Germline CDR1 is SQVTM and CDR2 is ANQGSEA. This CDR3 spans 13 amino acids. V shed 7 bases, J shed 7 bases, and the junction held 10 bases outside the gene matches. The CDR3 coding sequence is TGCAGCGGTGACGCAGGGGGTGTGAATGAGCAGTTCTTC. Translated, it gives CSGDAGGVNEQFF.

The chain combines TRBV6-5 with TRBJ2-1, with 11 bases that match TRBD2. Germline V gene lookup returns CDR1 MNHEY and CDR2 SVGAGI. The CDR3 covers 15 residues. The junction had 6 bases not matched to a gene; V was cut back by 1 base and J by 10 bases. DNA of the CDR3: TGTGCCAGCAGTTACTTTAGCGGGGGGGACGGAGAGCAGTTCTTC. It is translated as CASSYFSGGDGEQFF.

The chain employs TRBV29-1 and TRBJ2-1; D is undetermined. The germline V gene has CDR1 SQVTM and CDR2 ANQGSEA. The germline V and J ends were trimmed by 0 bases and 8 bases, with 8 bases remaining between them. The CDR3 loop spans 12 amino acids. The CDR3, as DNA: TGCAGCGTTGAAGATGTTGCGTATGAGCAGTTCTTC. The encoded protein is CSVEDVAYEQFF.

This clone showed up just a few times. CDR3 sequence (DNA): TGTGCCAGCTCACCCCAGGGACAGAAGAGCTCCTACGAGCAGTACTTC. Protein: CASSPQGQKSSYEQYF. The V gene is TRBV18, the J gene TRBJ2-7; 7 bases are shared with TRBD1. The trim removed 3 bases at V and 0 bases at J, leaving 8 bases unmatched. The length of the CDR3 is 16 residues. CDR1 KGHSH and CDR2 LQKENI come from the germline V gene.

This clone turned up a few times. One end of the junction is discordant with germline, which a read error may explain. This chain connects TRBV10-3 to TRBJ1-2; D unclear. CDR3 length: 15 residues. From germline, CDR1 is ENHRY and CDR2 SYGVKD. As DNA, the CDR3 is TGTGCCAGCAGTTACGTTCTGGCACCCCAGTATGGCTACACCTTC. Amino acid sequence: CASSYVLAPQYGYTF.

The chain recombines TRBV27 with TRBJ1-5; 9 bases are a match to TRBD1. The CDR3 covers 14 residues. Trimming cost V 3 bases and J 7 bases; bases outside gene matches: 4. In germline, CDR1 is MNHEY, CDR2 SMNVEV (reference sequence). The CDR3 coding sequence is TGTGCCAGCAGTTTCGTACAGGGGGCCCAGCCCCAGCATTTT. Translated, it gives CASSFVQGAQPQHF.

The J gene is TRBJ2-5, the V gene TRBV6-5; 8 bases are shared with TRBD2. The V gene end was trimmed by 2 bases and the J gene end by 5 bases; junction bases not matched to a gene: 4. The CDR3 is made up of 14 amino acids. The germline V gene has CDR1 MNHEY and CDR2 SVGAGI. The CDR3 coding sequence is TGTGCCAGCAGTTACGCCGCTAGCGGGGAGACCCAGTACTTC. As protein: CASSYAASGETQYF.

The chain links TRBV29-1 to TRBJ1-1, with 11 bases that match TRBD1. The germline V gene has CDR1 SQVTM and CDR2 ANQGSEA. V dropped 4 bases and J dropped 6; count of bases not matched to a gene: 4. This CDR3 has 13 residues. DNA of the CDR3: TGCAGCGTTGCCGGGACAGGGGGGCCTGAAGCTTTCTTT. This codes for CSVAGTGGPEAFF.

The chain carries TRBV11-2 and TRBJ2-3, with 9 bases lining up with TRBD2. CDR3 length equals 16 residues. Trimming took 1 base from V and 0 from J; bases not matched to a gene: 2. The germline gives CDR1 SGHAT, CDR2 FQNNGV. In DNA form, the CDR3 reads TGTGCCAGCAGCTTAGGCGCGGGAGGGAGCACAGATACGCAGTATTTT. Protein: CASSLGAGGSTDTQYF.

Only one count was recorded for this clone. The chain uses TRBV27 and TRBJ1-2; D is ambiguous. The germline gives CDR1 MNHEY, CDR2 SMNVEV (reference sequence). The CDR3 covers 13 residues. Trimming removed 5 bases from V and 5 bases from J, with 12 bases in between. CDR3 DNA: TGTGCCAGCAGTCTAGACGGAATTTATGGCTACACCTTC. This codes for CASSLDGIYGYTF.

The CDR3 here is CATPSRDSDISPPSDTQYF. The CDR3 coding sequence is TGTGCCACCCCGTCGAGGGACAGTGATATATCCCCTCCCTCAGATACGCAGTATTTT. The gene calls are TRBV2 and TRBJ2-3, with 7 bases aligning to TRBD1. The germline CDR1 and CDR2 sequences are SNHLY and FYNNEI. CDR3 length equals 19 residues. The ends lost 10 bases at V and 4 bases at J; junction bases unmatched: 26. Supplemented by reference TRBV2 and TRBJ2-3, the full variable domain reads EPEVTQTPSHQVTQMGQEVILRCVPISNHLYFYWYRQILGQKVEFLVSFYNNEISEKSEIFDDQFSVERPDGSNFTLKIRSTKLEDSAMYFCATPSRDSDISPPSDTQYFGPGTRLTVL.

The chain combines TRBV27 with TRBJ2-3, with D hard to call. The germline V and J ends were trimmed by 10 bases and 0 bases, with 8 bases remaining between them. The germline CDR1 and CDR2 sequences are MNHEY and SMNVEV (reference sequence). This CDR3 spans 12 amino acids. The chain's CDR3 is CATARSTDTQYF. The CDR3 DNA is TGTGCCACCGCTAGGAGCACAGATACGCAGTATTTT.

The chain is built from TRBV13 and TRBJ2-5; TRBD2 matches 8 bases. This CDR3 comprises 15 residues. Germline lookup yields CDR1 PRHDT and CDR2 FYEKMQ (reference sequence). The J segment lost 5 bases and the V segment lost 4 bases, leaving 9 bases of the junction unmatched. Here the CDR3 DNA reads TGTGCCAGCAGCTCCGCCGCGGGGGGCTATGAGACCCAGTACTTC. It encodes CASSSAAGGYETQYF.

This clone has more than one count but fewer than ten. The V gene is TRBV7-2, the J gene TRBJ2-3; D remains ambiguous. The CDR3 extends over 14 amino acids. CDR1 and CDR2 (germline): SGHTA, FQGNSA. Trimming took off 2 bases at V and 1 base at J, with 7 bases between the two ends. CDR3 residues: CASSLRQRTDTQYF. The CDR3 bases are TGTGCCAGCAGCTTACGTCAGCGCACAGATACGCAGTATTTT.

A single count supports this clone. V usage is TRBV7-2 and J usage is TRBJ1-2; 7 nucleotides match TRBD1. The CDR3 runs to 15 residues. Looked up from germline, CDR1 is SGHTA and CDR2 is FQGNSA. Trimming cost V 5 bases and J 0 bases; bases outside gene matches: 6. In DNA form, the CDR3 reads TGTGCCAGCAGCCCTTCAGGACAGGCTAACTATGGCTACACCTTC. This translates into CASSPSGQANYGYTF.

The V and J genes are TRBV7-9 and TRBJ1-2, with 7 bases matching TRBD1. V shed 4 bases and J 4 bases; nucleotides not matched to a gene: 15. CDR1 is SEHNR and CDR2 is FQNEAQ in the germline V gene (reference sequence). CDR3 length equals 17 residues. In nucleotides, the CDR3 is TGTGCCAGCAGCTCCCGACAGGGAGGGTCCAAGAGCTATGGCTACACCTTC. Residues: CASSSRQGGSKSYGYTF.

This chain links TRBV29-1 with TRBJ2-5; 14 nucleotides agree with TRBD2. CDR1 is SQVTM and CDR2 is ANQGSEA in the germline V gene. V gave up 5 bases and J gave up 7 bases; unmatched junction bases: 9. The CDR3 is 15 residues long. The CDR3, as DNA: TGCAGCGTTACCACCGGGACTAGCGGGGGAGTGACCCAGTACTTC. It translates to CSVTTGTSGGVTQYF.

This clone was observed a few times. The chain joins TRBV7-9 to TRBJ2-2; 7 nucleotides line up with TRBD1. Germline-derived CDR1 and CDR2 are SEHNR and FQNEAQ (reference sequence). The J segment lost 4 bases and the V segment lost 5 bases, leaving 4 bases of the junction unmatched. The CDR3 sequence is 14 residues long. CDR3 DNA: TGTGCCAGCAGCCTCGACAGGGCCACCGGGGAGCTGTTTTTT. Amino acids: CASSLDRATGELFF.

This chain uses TRBV7-3 with TRBJ2-3; D gene uncertain. Looked up from germline, CDR1 is SGHTA and CDR2 is FQGTGA. Between the trimmed V and J ends, which lost 1 base and 1 base, there was a span of 3 bases. The CDR3 totals 13 residues. In nucleotides, the CDR3 is TGTGCCAGCAGCTTAAGGCGCACAGATACGCAGTATTTT. It yields the protein CASSLRRTDTQYF.